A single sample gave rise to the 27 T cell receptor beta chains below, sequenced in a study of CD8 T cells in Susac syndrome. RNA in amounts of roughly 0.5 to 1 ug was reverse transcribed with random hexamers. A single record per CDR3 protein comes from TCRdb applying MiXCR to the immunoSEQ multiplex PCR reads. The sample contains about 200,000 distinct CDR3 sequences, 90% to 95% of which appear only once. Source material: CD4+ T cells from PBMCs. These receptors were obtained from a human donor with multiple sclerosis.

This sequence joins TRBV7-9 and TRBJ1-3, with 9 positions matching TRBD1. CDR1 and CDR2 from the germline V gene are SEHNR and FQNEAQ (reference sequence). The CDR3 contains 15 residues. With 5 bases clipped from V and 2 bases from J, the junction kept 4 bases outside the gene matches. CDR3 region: CASSLGTGTGNTIYF. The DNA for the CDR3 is TGTGCCAGCAGCCTCGGGACAGGGACTGGAAACACCATATATTTT.

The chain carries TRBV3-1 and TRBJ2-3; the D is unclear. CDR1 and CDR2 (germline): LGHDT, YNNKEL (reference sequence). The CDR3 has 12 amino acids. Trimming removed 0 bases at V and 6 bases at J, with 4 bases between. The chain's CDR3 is CASSQDFDTQYF. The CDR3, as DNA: TGTGCCAGCAGCCAAGATTTCGATACGCAGTATTTT.

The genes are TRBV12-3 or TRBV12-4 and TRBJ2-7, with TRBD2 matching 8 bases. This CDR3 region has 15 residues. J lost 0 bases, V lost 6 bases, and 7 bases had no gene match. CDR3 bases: TGTGCCAGCAGACGTAGCGGGAAGGCCTCCTACGAGCAGTACTTC. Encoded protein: CASRRSGKASYEQYF.

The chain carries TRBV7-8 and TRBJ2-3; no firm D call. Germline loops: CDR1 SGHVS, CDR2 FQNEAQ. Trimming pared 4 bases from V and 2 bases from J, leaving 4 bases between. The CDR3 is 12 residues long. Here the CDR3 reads CASSWPTDTQYF. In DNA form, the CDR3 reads TGTGCCAGCAGCTGGCCCACAGATACGCAGTATTTT.

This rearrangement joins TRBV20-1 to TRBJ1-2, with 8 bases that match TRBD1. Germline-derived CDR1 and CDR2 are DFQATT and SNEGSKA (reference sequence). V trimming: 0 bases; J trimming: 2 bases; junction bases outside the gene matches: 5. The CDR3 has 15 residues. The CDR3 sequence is CSARDGGQGNYGYTF. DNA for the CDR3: TGCAGTGCTAGAGATGGTGGACAGGGAAACTATGGCTACACCTTC.

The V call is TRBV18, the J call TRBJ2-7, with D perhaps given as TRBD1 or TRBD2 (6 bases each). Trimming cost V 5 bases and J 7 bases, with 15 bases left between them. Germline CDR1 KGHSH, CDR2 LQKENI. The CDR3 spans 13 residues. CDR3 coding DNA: TGTGCCAGCTCATCTGGGGGGCCCGGGGAGCAGTACTTC. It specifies CASSSGGPGEQYF.

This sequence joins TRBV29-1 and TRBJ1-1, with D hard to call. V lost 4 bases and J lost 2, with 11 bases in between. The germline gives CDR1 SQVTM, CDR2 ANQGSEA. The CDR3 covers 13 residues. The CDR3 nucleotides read TGCAGCGTTGGAAGTGACATAAACACTGAAGCTTTCTTT. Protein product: CSVGSDINTEAFF.

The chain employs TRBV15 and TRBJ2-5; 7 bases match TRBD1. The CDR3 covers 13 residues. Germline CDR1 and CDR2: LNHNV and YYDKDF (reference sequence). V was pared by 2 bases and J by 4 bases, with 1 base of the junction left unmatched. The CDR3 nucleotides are TGTGCCACCAGCAGATCAGGGGGAGAGACCCAGTACTTC. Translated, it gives CATSRSGGETQYF. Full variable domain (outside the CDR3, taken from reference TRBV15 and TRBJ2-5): DAMVIQNPRYQVTQFGKPVTLSCSQTLNHNVMYWYQQKSSQAPKLLFHYYDKDFNNEADTPDNFQSRRPNTSFCFLDIRSPGLGDTAMYLCATSRSGGETQYFGPGTRLLVL.

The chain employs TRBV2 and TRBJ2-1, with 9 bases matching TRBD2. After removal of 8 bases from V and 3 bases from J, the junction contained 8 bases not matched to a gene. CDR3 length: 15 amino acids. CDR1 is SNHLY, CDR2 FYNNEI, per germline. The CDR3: CASVAGGPLYNEQFF. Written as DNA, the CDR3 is TGTGCCAGCGTGGCGGGAGGGCCCCTCTACAATGAGCAGTTCTTC. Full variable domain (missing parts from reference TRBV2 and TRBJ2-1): EPEVTQTPSHQVTQMGQEVILRCVPISNHLYFYWYRQILGQKVEFLVSFYNNEISEKSEIFDDQFSVERPDGSNFTLKIRSTKLEDSAMYFCASVAGGPLYNEQFFGPGTRLTVL.

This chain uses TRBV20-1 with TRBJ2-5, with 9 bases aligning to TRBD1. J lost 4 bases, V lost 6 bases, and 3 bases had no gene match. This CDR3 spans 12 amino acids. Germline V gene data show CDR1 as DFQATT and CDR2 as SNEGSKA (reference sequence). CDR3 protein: CSAGTGRETQYF. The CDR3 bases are TGCAGTGCCGGGACAGGGAGAGAGACCCAGTACTTC.

The CDR3 is CASAGLGGAVNSPLHF. The CDR3 nucleotides are TGTGCCAGCGCGGGGCTGGGGGGGGCTGTTAATTCACCCCTCCACTTT. The chain employs TRBV27 and TRBJ1-6; a possible D gene is TRBD1 (6 bases). The length of the CDR3 is 16 residues. Germline V gives CDR1 MNHEY, CDR2 SMNVEV (reference sequence). Trimming shortened V by 8 bases and J by 6 bases, and 20 bases separated the two germline ends.

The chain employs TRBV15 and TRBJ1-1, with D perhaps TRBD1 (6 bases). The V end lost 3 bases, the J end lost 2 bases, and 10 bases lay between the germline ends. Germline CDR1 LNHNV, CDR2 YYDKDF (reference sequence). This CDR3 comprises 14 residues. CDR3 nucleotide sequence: TGTGCCACCAGCAGGGGACAAATCAACACTGAAGCTTTCTTT. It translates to CATSRGQINTEAFF.

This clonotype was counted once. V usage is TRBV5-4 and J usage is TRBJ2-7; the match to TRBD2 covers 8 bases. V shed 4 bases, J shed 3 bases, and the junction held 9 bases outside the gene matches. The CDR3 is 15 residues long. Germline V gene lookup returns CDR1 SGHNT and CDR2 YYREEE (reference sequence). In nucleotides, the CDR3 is TGTGCCAGCAGCCCCTCGGGGGGGCAAAACTACGAGCAGTACTTC. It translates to CASSPSGGQNYEQYF.

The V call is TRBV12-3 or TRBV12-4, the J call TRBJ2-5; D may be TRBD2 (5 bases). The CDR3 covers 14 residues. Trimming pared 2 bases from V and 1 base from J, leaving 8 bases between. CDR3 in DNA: TGTGCCAGCAGTTTAAGAGGGCTCCAAGAGACCCAGTACTTC. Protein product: CASSLRGLQETQYF.

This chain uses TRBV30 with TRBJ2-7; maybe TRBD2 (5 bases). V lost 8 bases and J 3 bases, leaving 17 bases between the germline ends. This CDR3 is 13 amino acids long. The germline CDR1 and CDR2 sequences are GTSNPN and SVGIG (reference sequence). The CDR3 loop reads CAGDSPRGYEQYF. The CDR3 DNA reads TGTGCCGGCGACTCACCCCGGGGCTACGAGCAGTACTTC. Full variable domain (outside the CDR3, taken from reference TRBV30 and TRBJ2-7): SQTIHQWPATLVQPVGSPLSLECTVEGTSNPNLYWYRQAAGRGLQLLFYSVGIGQISSEVPQNLSASRPQDRQFILSSKKLLLSDSGFYLCAGDSPRGYEQYFGPGTRLTVT.

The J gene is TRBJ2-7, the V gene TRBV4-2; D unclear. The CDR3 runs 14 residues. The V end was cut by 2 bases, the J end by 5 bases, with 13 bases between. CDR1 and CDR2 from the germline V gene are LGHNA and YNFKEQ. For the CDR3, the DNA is TGTGCCAGCAGCCAACCCGACGCATTACACGAGCAGTACTTC. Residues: CASSQPDALHEQYF.

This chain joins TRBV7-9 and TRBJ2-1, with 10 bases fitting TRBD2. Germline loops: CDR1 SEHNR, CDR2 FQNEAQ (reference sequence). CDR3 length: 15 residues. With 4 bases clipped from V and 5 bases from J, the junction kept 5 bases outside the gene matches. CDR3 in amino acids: CASSSVAGGNNEQFF. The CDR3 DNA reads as TGTGCCAGCAGCTCCGTAGCGGGAGGTAACAATGAGCAGTTCTTC.

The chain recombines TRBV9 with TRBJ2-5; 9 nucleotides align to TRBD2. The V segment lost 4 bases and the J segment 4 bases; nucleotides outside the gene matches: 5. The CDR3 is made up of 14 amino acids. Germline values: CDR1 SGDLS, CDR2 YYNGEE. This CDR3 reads CASSRVAGVETQYF. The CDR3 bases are TGTGCCAGCAGCAGGGTAGCGGGAGTAGAGACCCAGTACTTC.

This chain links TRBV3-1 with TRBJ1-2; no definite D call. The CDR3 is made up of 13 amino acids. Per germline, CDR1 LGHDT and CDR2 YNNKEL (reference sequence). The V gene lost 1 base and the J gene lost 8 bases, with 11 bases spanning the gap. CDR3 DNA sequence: TGTGCCAGCAGCCAAGGTAACGGGCGCGGCTACACCTTC. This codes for CASSQGNGRGYTF. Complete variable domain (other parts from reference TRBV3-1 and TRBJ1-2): DTAVSQTPKYLVTQMGNDKSIKCEQNLGHDTMYWYKQDSKKFLKIMFSYNNKELIINETVPNRFSPKSPDKAHLNLHINSLELGDSAVYFCASSQGNGRGYTFGSGTRLTVV.

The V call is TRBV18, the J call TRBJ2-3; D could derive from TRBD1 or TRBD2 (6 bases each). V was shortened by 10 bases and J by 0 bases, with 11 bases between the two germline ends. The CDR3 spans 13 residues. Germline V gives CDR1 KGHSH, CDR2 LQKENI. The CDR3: CATQGTSTDTQYF. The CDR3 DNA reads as TGTGCCACCCAGGGGACTAGCACAGATACGCAGTATTTT.

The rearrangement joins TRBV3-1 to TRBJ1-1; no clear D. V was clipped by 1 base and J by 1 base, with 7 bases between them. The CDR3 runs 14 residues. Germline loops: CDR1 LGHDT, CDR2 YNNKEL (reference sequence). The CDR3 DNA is TGTGCCAGCAGCCAAGCGGTGTGGAACACTGAAGCTTTCTTT. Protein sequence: CASSQAVWNTEAFF.

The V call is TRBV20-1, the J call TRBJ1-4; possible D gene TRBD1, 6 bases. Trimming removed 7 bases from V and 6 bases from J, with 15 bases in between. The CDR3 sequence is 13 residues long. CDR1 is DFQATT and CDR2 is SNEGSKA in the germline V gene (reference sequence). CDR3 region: CSVEQGKDEKLFF. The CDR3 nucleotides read TGCAGTGTGGAACAGGGAAAAGATGAAAAACTGTTTTTT.

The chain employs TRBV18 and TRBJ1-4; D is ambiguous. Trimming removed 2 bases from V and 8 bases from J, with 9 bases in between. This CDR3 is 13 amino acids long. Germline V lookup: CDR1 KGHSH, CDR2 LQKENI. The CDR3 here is CASSPSTTEKLFF. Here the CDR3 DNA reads TGTGCCAGCTCACCATCTACAACCGAAAAACTGTTTTTT.

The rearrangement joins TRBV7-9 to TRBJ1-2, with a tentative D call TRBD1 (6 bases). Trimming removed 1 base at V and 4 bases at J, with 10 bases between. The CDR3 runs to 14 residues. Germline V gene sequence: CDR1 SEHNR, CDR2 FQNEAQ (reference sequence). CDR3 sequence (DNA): TGTGCCAGCAGCTTAGAACAGGGTAGCTATGGCTACACCTTC. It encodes CASSLEQGSYGYTF.

The CDR3 DNA follows: TGTGCCAGCAGCTCCCGGGACAGTAATTCACCCCTCCACTTT. Translated, it gives CASSSRDSNSPLHF. V gene TRBV9 combines with J gene TRBJ1-6, with 7 nucleotides matching TRBD1. The germline V gene has CDR1 SGDLS and CDR2 YYNGEE. The CDR3 sequence is 14 residues long. The V segment lost 4 bases and the J segment 6 bases; nucleotides outside the gene matches: 4.

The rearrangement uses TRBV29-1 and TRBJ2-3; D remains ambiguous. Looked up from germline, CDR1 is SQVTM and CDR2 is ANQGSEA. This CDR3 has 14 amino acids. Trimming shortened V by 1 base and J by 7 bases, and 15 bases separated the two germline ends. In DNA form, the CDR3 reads TGCAGCGTTGAAGTTGGTCTAGAAGGAAATACGCAGTATTTT. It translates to CSVEVGLEGNTQYF.

The CDR3 DNA sequence: TGTGCCAGCAGTCTCCTAGCGGGCCCTTACAATGAGCAGTTCTTC. As protein: CASSLLAGPYNEQFF. V is TRBV12-3 or TRBV12-4 and J is TRBJ2-1; TRBD2 aligns across 8 bases. The CDR3 loop spans 15 amino acids. Unmatched junction bases numbered 7, after V lost 5 bases and J lost 4 bases.